This T cell receptor (beta chain) is drawn from a study of identifying expanded T cells in peripheral blood. TCRdb's table, derived via immunoSEQ multiplex PCR, lists solely in-frame clones and lacks some. Of 120,000 or so clones in the sample, over 65% were seen once. Trimming cost V 2 bases and J 3 bases, with 11 bases left between them. Looked up from germline, CDR1 is SEHNR and CDR2 is FQNEAQ (reference sequence). This CDR3 has 15 residues. The genes are TRBV7-9 and TRBJ2-1; D is unresolved. The sample comprised blood. This receptor was taken from a person aged 18 to 75 in good health. CDR3 loop: CASSLQSDVYNEQFF. The CDR3 region has the DNA TGTGCCAGCAGCTTACAGAGTGATGTCTACAATGAGCAGTTCTTC.